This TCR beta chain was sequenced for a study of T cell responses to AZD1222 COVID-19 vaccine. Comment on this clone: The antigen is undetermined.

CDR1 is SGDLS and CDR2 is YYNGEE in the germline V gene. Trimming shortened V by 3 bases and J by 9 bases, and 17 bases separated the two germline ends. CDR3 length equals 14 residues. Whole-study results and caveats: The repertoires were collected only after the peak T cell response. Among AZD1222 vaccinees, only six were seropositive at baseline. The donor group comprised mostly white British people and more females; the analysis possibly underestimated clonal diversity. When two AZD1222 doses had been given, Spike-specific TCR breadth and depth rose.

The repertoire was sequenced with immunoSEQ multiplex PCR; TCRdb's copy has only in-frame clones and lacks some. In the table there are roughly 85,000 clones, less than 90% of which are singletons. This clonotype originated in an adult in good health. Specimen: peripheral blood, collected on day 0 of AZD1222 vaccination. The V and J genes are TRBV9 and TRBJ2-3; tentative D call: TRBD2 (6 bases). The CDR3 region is CASSGRGGVTTQYF. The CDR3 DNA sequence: TGTGCCAGCAGCGGGCGGGGCGGCGTCACAACGCAGTATTTT.